The clone carrying this T cell receptor (beta chain) was counted ten times or more. Its antigen is currently unknown. Unique molecular identifiers tagged individual cDNA molecules. One entry per CDR3 protein, called by TCRdb with MiXCR from the 5' RACE reads. The repertoire holds more than 60,000 distinct CDR3 sequences, with about 9% as singletons. This sample was included in a study of early T cells in non-severe SARS-CoV-2 infection. As for the study in general: RNA in bulk from unsorted whole blood was sequenced, and chains were unpaired. Whole-study results and caveats: VDJdb-based annotation leaned toward anti-spike CD8 responses and missed private and CD4 specificities.

The sequence was obtained from an adult who was a healthcare worker with PCR-confirmed SARS-CoV-2 infection or an uninfected control (not recorded which). Material: whole blood.

The CDR3 DNA reads TGTGCCAGCAGTTACTCGGAACGTTCGGGAGATACGCAGTATTTT. As protein: CASSYSERSGDTQYF. The rearrangement links TRBV6-7 to TRBJ2-3, with D hard to call. TRBV6-7 is designated an ORF whose function remains uncertain. The CDR3 runs to 15 residues. With 0 bases removed from V and 5 bases from J, the gap between germline ends came to 12 bases.